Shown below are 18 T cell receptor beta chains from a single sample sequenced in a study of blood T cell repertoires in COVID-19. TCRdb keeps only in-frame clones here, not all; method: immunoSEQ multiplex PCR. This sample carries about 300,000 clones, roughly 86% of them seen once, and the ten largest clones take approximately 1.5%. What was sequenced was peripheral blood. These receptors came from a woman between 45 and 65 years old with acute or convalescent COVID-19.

The CDR3 sequence is CASSPNRGMGSYEQYF. The DNA for the CDR3 is TGCGCCAGCAGCCCCAACAGGGGCATGGGGTCCTACGAGCAGTACTTC. The genes are TRBV5-1 and TRBJ2-7; 7 nucleotides line up with TRBD1. V dropped 4 bases and J dropped 1; count of bases not matched to a gene: 11. CDR1 is SGHRS and CDR2 is YFSETQ in the germline V gene. The length of the CDR3 is 16 residues.

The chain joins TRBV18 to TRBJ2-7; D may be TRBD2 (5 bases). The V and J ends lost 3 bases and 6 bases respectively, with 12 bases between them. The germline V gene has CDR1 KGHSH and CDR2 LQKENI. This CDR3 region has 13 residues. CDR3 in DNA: TGTGCCAGCTCACCCCCCGGGGAATCCGAGCAGTACTTC. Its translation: CASSPPGESEQYF.

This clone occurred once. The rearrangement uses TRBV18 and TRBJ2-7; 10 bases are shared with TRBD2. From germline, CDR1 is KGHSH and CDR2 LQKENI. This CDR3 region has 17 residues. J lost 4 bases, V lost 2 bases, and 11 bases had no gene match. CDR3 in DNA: TGTGCCAGCTCACCAAGGGCAGCCGGGACTAGCGTGTACGAGCAGTACTTC. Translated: CASSPRAAGTSVYEQYF. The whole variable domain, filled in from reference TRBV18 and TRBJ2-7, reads NAGVMQNPRHLVRRRGQEARLRCSPMKGHSHVYWYRQLPEEGLKFMVYLQKENIIDESGMPKERFSAEFPKEGPSILRIQQVVRGDSAAYFCASSPRAAGTSVYEQYFGPGTRLTVT.

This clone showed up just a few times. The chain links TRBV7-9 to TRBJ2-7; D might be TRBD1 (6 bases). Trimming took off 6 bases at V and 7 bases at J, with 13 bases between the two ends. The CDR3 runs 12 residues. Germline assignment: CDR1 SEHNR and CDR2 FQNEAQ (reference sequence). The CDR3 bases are TGTGCCAGCAGGGGGACACTTCGGGAGCAGTACTTC. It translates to CASRGTLREQYF.

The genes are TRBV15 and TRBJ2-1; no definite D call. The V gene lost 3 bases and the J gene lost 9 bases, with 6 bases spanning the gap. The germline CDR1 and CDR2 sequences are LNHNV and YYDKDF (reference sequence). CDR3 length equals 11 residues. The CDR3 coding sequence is TGTGCCACCAGCAGGGGCCCTGAGCAGTTCTTC. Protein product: CATSRGPEQFF. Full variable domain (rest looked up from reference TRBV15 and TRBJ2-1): DAMVIQNPRYQVTQFGKPVTLSCSQTLNHNVMYWYQQKSSQAPKLLFHYYDKDFNNEADTPDNFQSRRPNTSFCFLDIRSPGLGDTAMYLCATSRGPEQFFGPGTRLTVL.

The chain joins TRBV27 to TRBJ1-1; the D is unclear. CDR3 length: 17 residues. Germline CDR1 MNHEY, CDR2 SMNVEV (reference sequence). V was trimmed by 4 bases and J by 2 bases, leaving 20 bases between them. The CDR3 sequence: CASSSMVLREINTEAFF. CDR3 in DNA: TGTGCCAGCAGTTCCATGGTCCTAAGAGAGATCAACACTGAAGCTTTCTTT.

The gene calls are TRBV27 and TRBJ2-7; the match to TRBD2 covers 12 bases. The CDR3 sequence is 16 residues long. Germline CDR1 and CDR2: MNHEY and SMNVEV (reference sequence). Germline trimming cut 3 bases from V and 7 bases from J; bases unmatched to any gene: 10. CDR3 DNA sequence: TGTGCCAGCAGTTTTCGCCTAGCGGGAGGGCCGGGGGAGCAGTACTTC. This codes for CASSFRLAGGPGEQYF.

In DNA, the CDR3 is TGTGCCAGCAGCGCAGGGGGACAGGGGCCGGTTGAAAAACTGTTTTTT. Translated, it gives CASSAGGQGPVEKLFF. V usage is TRBV9 and J usage is TRBJ1-4; TRBD1 agrees at 10 bases. Germline trimming cut 3 bases from V and 7 bases from J; bases unmatched to any gene: 9. The CDR3 totals 16 residues. Per the germline V gene, CDR1 is SGDLS and CDR2 is YYNGEE.

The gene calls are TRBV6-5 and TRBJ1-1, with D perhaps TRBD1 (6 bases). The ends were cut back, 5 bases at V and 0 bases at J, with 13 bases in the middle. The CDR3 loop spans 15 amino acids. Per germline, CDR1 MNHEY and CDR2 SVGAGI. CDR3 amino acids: CASSLLGGVNTEAFF. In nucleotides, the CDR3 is TGTGCCAGCAGTCTCCTTGGGGGCGTGAACACTGAAGCTTTCTTT.

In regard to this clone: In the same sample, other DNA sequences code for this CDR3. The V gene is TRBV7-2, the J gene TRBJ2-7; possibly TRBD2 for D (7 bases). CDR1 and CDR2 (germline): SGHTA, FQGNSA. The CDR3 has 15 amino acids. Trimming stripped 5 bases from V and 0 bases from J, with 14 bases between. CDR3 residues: CASSRGGASSYEQYF. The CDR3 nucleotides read TGTGCCAGCAGCCGCGGGGGCGCCAGCTCCTACGAGCAGTACTTC.

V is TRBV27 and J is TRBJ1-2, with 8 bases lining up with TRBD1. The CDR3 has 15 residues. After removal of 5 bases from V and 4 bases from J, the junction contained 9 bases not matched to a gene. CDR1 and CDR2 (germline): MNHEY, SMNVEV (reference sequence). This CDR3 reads CASSTPGGRIYGYTF. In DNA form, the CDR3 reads TGTGCCAGCAGTACGCCAGGGGGCCGTATCTATGGCTACACCTTC.

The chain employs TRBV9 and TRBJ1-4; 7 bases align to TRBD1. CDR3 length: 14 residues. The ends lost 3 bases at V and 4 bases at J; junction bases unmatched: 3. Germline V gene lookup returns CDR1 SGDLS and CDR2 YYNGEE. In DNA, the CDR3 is TGTGCCAGCAGCGCCGACAGGGTTAATGAAAAACTGTTTTTT. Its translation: CASSADRVNEKLFF.

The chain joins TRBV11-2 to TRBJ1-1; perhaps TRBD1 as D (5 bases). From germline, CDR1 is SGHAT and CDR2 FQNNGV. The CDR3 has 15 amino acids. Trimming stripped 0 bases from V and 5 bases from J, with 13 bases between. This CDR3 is CASSLEGQGWTEAFF. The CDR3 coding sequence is TGTGCCAGCAGCTTAGAGGGGCAGGGTTGGACTGAAGCTTTCTTT.

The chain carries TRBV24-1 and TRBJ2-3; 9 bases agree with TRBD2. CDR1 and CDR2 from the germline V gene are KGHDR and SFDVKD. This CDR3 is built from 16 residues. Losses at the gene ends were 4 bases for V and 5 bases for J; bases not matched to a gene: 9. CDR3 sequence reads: CATSDPRTSVKDTQYF. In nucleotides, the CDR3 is TGTGCCACCAGTGACCCCCGGACTAGCGTAAAAGATACGCAGTATTTT.

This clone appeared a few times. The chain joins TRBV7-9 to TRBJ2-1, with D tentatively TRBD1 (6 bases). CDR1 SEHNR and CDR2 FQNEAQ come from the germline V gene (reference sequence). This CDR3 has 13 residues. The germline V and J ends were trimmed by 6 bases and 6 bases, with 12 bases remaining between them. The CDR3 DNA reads TGTGCCAGCAGATCTACAGGGATCAATGAGCAGTTCTTC. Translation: CASRSTGINEQFF.

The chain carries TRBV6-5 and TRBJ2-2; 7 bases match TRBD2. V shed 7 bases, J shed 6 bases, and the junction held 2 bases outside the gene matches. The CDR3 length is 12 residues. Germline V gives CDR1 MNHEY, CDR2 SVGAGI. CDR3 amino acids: CASNRGAGELFF. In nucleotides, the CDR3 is TGTGCCAGCAACCGGGGGGCCGGGGAGCTGTTTTTT.

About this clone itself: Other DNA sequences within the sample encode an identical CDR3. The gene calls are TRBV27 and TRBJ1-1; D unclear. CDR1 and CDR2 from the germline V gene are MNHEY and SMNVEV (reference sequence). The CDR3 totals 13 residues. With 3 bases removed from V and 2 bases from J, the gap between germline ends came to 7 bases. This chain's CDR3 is CASSFGGNTEAFF. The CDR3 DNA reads TGTGCCAGCAGTTTTGGAGGAAACACTGAAGCTTTCTTT.

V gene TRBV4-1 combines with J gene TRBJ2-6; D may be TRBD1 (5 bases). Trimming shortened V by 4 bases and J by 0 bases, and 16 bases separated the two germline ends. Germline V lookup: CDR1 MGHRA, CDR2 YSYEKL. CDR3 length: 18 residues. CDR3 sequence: CASSRRTYTSSGANVLTF. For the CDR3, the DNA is TGCGCCAGCAGCCGGCGGACATATACCTCCTCTGGGGCCAACGTCCTGACTTTC.